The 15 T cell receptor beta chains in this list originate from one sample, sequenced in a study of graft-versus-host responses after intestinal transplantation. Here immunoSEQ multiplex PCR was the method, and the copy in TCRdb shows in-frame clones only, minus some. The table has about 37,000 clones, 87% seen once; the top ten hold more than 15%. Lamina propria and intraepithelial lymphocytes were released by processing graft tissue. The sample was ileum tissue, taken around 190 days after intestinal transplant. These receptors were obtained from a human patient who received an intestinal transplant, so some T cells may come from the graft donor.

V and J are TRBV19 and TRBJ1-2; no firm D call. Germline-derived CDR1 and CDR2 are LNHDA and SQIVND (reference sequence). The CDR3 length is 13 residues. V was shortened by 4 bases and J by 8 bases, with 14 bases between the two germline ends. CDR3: CASSSPKGGGYTF. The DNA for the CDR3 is TGTGCCAGTAGTAGCCCAAAGGGAGGCGGCTACACCTTC.

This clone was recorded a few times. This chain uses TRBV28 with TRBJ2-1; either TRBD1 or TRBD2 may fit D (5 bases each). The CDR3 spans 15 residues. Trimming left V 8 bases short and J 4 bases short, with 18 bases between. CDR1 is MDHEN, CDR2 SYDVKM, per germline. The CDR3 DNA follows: TGTGCCAGCGAGGGACGCAACCGGGGATACAATGAGCAGTTCTTC. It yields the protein CASEGRNRGYNEQFF.

The CDR3 reads CASSWGPGEETQYF. In DNA, the CDR3 is TGCGCCAGCAGCTGGGGGCCAGGGGAAGAGACCCAGTACTTC. V usage is TRBV5-1 and J usage is TRBJ2-5; possible D gene TRBD1, 6 bases. CDR3 length equals 14 residues. Germline V gene data show CDR1 as SGHRS and CDR2 as YFSETQ. Trimming stripped 3 bases from V and 3 bases from J, with 12 bases between. Filled out from reference TRBV5-1 and TRBJ2-5, the complete variable domain reads KAGVTQTPRYLIKTRGQQVTLSCSPISGHRSVSWYQQTPGQGLQFLFEYFSETQRNKGNFPGRFSGRQFSNSRSEMNVSTLELGDSALYLCASSWGPGEETQYFGPGTRLLVL.

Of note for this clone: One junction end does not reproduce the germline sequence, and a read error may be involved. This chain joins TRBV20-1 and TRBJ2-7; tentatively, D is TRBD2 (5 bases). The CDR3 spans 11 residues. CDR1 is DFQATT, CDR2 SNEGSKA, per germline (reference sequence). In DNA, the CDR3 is TGCAGTGCCAGAGAGGGCTACGAGCAGTACTTC. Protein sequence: CSAREGYEQYF.

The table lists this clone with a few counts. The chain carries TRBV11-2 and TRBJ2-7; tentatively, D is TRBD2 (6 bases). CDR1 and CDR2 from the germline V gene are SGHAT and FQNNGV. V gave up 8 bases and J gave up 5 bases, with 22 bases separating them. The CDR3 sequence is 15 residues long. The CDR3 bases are TGTGCCAGCTCGTATGCTGGGGGGAGAGGCGACGAGCAGTACTTC. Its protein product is CASSYAGGRGDEQYF.

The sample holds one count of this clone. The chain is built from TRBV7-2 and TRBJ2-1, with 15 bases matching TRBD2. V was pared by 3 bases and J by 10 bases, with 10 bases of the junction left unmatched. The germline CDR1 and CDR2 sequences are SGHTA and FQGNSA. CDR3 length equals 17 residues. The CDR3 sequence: CASSLSPGLAGGGEQFF. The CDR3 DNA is TGTGCCAGCAGCTTGAGCCCGGGACTAGCGGGGGGCGGGGAGCAGTTCTTC.

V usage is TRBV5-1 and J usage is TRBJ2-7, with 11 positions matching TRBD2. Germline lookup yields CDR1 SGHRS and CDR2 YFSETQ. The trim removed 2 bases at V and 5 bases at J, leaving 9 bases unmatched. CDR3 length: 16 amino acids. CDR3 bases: TGCGCCAGCAGCTTAGCCGGGACTAGCGGCACCCACGAGCAGTACTTC. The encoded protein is CASSLAGTSGTHEQYF.

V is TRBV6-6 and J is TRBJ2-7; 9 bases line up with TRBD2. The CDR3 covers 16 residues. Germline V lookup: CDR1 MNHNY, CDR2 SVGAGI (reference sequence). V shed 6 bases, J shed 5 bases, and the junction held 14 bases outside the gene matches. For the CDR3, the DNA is TGTGCCAGCAGATCCGTGACTAGCGGCTCAGAAGACGAGCAGTACTTC. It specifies CASRSVTSGSEDEQYF.

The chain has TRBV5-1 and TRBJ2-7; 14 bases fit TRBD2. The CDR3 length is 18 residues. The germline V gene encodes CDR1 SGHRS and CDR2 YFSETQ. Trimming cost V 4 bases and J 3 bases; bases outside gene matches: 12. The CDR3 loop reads CASSATSGRALSLYEQYF. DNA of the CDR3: TGCGCCAGCAGCGCGACTAGCGGGAGGGCCCTTTCCCTCTACGAGCAGTACTTC.

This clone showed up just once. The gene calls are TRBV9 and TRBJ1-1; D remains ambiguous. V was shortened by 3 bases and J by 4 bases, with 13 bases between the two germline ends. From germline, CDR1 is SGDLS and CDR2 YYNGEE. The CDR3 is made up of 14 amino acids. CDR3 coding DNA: TGTGCCAGCAGCGCCCGAAGTTACCCCACTGAAGCTTTCTTT. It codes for CASSARSYPTEAFF.

This chain's CDR3 is CASSYQVTDTQYF. As DNA, the CDR3 is TGTGCCAGCAGTTACCAAGTCACAGATACGCAGTATTTT. The chain recombines TRBV6-6 with TRBJ2-3; D gene ambiguous. This CDR3 is 13 amino acids long. V was trimmed by 2 bases and J by 2 bases, leaving 5 bases between them. The germline gives CDR1 MNHNY, CDR2 SVGAGI (reference sequence).

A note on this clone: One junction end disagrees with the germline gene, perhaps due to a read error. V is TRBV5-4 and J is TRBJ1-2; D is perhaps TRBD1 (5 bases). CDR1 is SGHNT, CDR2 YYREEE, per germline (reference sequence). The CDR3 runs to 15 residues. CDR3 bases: TGTGCCAGCAGCTTGGACAGCGGGGCGTCCTATCGCTACACCTTC. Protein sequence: CASSLDSGASYRYTF.

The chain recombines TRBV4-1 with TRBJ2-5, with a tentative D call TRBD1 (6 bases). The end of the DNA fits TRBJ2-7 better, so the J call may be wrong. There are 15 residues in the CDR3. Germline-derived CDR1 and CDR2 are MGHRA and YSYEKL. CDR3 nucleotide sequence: TGCGCCAGCAGCCTCAGCACAGGGAACACCTACGAGCAGTACTTC. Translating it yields CASSLSTGNTYEQYF.

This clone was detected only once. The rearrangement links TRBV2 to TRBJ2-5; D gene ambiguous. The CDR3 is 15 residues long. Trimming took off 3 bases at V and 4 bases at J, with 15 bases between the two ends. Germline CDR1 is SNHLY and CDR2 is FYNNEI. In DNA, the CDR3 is TGTGCCAGCAGTGATCCCCGGGCGCCCTCAGAGACCCAGTACTTC. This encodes CASSDPRAPSETQYF.

The CDR3 DNA is TGTGCCAGCAGCTTTGTCGGTGCCGGGAGGCTTGAGCAGTTCTTC. It codes for CASSFVGAGRLEQFF. The chain uses TRBV7-9 and TRBJ2-1, with 7 bases fitting TRBD2. CDR3 size: 15 residues. J lost 9 bases, V lost 3 bases, and 11 bases had no gene match. CDR1 SEHNR and CDR2 FQNEAQ come from the germline V gene (reference sequence).